The T cell receptor beta chain under discussion was sequenced for a study of blood T cell repertoires in COVID-19. Study-wide context: Acute and convalescent COVID-19 samples came from the United States, Italy and Spain. T cells, B-cell-depleted T cells, or PBMCs provided the cDNA or gDNA that served as material.

As originally analysed: Amplification of reference gene primers provided the estimated nucleated cell counts. Clones were sequenced by immunoSEQ multiplex PCR, and TCRdb holds only the in-frame ones, with some missing. V and J calls and clone size follow that table, whereas D and trimming were derived from the DNA. The sample has a few hundred thousand clones, 75% to 90% seen once. V dropped 1 base and J dropped 4; count of bases not matched to a gene: 11. The CDR3 totals 18 residues. Germline-derived CDR1 and CDR2 are SGHNT and YENEEA. The rearrangement links TRBV11-3 to TRBJ1-5; 9 bases match TRBD1. The TCR originated in a man aged 25-45 years with active or convalescent COVID-19. Sequencing used peripheral blood. The CDR3 here is CASSLGTGTGRGNQPQHF. The CDR3 bases are TGTGCCAGCAGCTTAGGCACCGGGACAGGGAGAGGGAATCAGCCCCAGCATTTT.